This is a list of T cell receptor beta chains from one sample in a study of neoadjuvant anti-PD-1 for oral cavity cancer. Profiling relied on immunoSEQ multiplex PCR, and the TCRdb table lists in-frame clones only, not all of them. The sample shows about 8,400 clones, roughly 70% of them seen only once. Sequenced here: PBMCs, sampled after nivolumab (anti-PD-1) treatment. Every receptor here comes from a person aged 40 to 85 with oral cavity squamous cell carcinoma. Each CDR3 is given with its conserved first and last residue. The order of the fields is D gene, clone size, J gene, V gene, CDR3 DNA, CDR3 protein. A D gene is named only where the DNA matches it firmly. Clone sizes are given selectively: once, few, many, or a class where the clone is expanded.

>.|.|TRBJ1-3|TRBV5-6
TGTGCCAGCAGTCCCACCCCAGGAAACACCATATATTTT
CASSPTPGNTIYF
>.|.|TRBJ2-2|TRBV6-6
TGTGCCAGCAGGGACCCTGTTGACACCGGGGAGCTGTTTTTT
CASRDPVDTGELFF
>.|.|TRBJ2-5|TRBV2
TGTGCCAGCAGTGATCCAGGGTGGGAGACCCAGTACTTC
CASSDPGWETQYF
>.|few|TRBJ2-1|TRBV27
TGTGCCAGCAGTCCCTCGGACAGCAGACAATACAATGAGCAGTTCTTC
CASSPSDSRQYNEQFF
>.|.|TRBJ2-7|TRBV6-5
TGTGCCAGCAGTTACTTAAGAGGGAGCGAGCAGTACTTC
CASSYLRGSEQYF
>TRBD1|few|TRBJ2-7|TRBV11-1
TGTGCCAGCAGCTTCCGGGACAGGGGAACCTACGAGCAGTACTTC
CASSFRDRGTYEQYF
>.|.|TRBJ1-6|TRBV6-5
TGTGCCAGCAGCCCCGGGGGGGCAAGTAATTCACCCCTCCACTTT
CASSPGGASNSPLHF
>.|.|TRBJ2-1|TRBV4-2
TGTGCCAGCAGCCAAGATAGGTGGAATGAGCAGTTCTTC
CASSQDRWNEQFF
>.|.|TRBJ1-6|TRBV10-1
TGCGCCAGCAGTGTATCAGGGAGGGATTCACCCCTCCACTTT
CASSVSGRDSPLHF
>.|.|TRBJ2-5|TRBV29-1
TGCAGCGTTGAAGGGGGCGGCCAAGAGACCCAGTACTTC
CSVEGGGQETQYF
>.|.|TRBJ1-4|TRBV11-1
TGTGCCAGCAGCTTGCAGGCGCGCAATGAAAAACTGTTTTTT
CASSLQARNEKLFF
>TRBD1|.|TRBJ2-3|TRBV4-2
TGTGCCAGCAGCCAAGATGGACAGGGCAAGGATACGCAGTATTTT
CASSQDGQGKDTQYF
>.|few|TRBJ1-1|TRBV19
TGTGCCAGTAGTATAGCGGGGGCAGGGGTGAACACTGAAGCTTTCTTT
CASSIAGAGVNTEAFF
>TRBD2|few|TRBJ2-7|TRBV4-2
TGTGCCAGCAGCCATCAGAGCGGGAGCTACGAGCAGTACTTC
CASSHQSGSYEQYF
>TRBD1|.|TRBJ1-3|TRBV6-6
TGTGCCAGCAGCCCGACAGGGACTGGAAACACCATATATTTT
CASSPTGTGNTIYF
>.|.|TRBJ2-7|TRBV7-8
TGTGCCAGCAGCTTATCCCGGACGCAAACCAACTACGAGCAGTACTTC
CASSLSRTQTNYEQYF
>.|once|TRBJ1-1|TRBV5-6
TGTGCCAGCAGCTTCCGGGAGAACACTGAAGCTTTCTTT
CASSFRENTEAFF
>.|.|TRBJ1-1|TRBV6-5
TGTGCCAGCAGTTACTCGAACCGGGGCTTTGGCGCTTTCTTT
CASSYSNRGFGAFF
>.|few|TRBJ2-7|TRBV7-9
TGTGCCAGCAGCGGCCCCGGGGCCCCGAACGGGATCGAGCAGTACTTC
CASSGPGAPNGIEQYF
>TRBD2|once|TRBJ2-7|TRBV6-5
TGTGCCAGCACGTGGGAGCGGGGGGGCGTTTACGAGCAGTACTTC
CASTWERGGVYEQYF
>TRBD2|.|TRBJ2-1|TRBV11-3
TGTGCCAGCAGCCCAGGACTAGGAGGTAACAATGAGCAGTTCTTC
CASSPGLGGNNEQFF
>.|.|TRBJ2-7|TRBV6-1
TGTGCCAGCAGTGAAGTTGACAGGCCTAGCTCCTACGAGCAGTACTTC
CASSEVDRPSSYEQYF
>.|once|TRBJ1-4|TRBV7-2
TGTGCCAGCAGCGGGGGGAGGTGGGAAAAACTGTTTTTT
CASSGGRWEKLFF
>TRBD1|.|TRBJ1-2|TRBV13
TGTGCCAGCAGCTTACGGGACAGGGGAATGGACTATGGCTACACCTTC
CASSLRDRGMDYGYTF
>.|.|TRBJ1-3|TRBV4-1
TGCGCCAGCAGCCAGGAAGTGTCTACAGGGAGCGCTGGAAACACCATATATTTT
CASSQEVSTGSAGNTIYF
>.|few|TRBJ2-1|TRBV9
TGTGCCAGCAGCGTAGGAGTCATGGGGCAGTTCTTC
CASSVGVMGQFF
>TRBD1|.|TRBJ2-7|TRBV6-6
TGTGCCAGCAGAAACGGACAGGGCCAGTACGAGCAGTACTTC
CASRNGQGQYEQYF
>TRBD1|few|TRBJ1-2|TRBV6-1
TGTGCAGTTGGGGGGACAGGATCCCTAGATGGCTACACCTTC
CAVGGTGSLDGYTF
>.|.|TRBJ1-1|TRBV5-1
TGCGCCAGCACCCCTTCTGGTAGGGGTGGGACTGAAGCTTTCTTT
CASTPSGRGGTEAFF
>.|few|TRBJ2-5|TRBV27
TGTGCCAGCAGCTTAAGGATACAAGAGACCCAGTACTTC
CASSLRIQETQYF
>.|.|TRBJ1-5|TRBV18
TGTGCCAGCTCACCTTCGCAGGGGAGCAATCAGCCCCAGCATTTT
CASSPSQGSNQPQHF